This paragraph covers one T cell receptor (beta chain) sequence. Its cognate antigen is unknown. The CDR3 does not close with the conserved phenylalanine or tryptophan, likely indicating a read error. RNA was extracted from bulk tissue without any cell sorting. This non-tumor lung sample came from over 3 cm beyond the tumor edge. Donors were chemotherapy-naive, newly diagnosed lung cancer surgical patients in China, August–late 2014. This sample was included in a study of tumor and adjacent non-tumor tissue in lung cancer. Study-wide points: Normal lung showed higher cumulative top 100 clone frequency than tumor.

TCRbeta libraries were built with three rounds of nested PCR, modified from ARM-PCR. TCRdb reprocessed the multiplex PCR reads via MiXCR and lists one record per CDR3 protein. Of 70,000 to 90,000 distinct CDR3 sequences listed, around two thirds are singletons. The specimen sequenced was distant non-tumor lung tissue. This TCR was sampled from a woman between 45 and 60 years old with non-small cell lung cancer.

The CDR3 is CSARQAAYNEQFL. The CDR3 coding sequence is TGCAGTGCTAGACAGGCAGCGTACAATGAACAGTTCTTA. The rearrangement joins TRBV20-1 to TRBJ2-1; D is uncertain. Per germline, CDR1 DFQATT and CDR2 SNEGSKA (reference sequence). CDR3 size: 13 residues.